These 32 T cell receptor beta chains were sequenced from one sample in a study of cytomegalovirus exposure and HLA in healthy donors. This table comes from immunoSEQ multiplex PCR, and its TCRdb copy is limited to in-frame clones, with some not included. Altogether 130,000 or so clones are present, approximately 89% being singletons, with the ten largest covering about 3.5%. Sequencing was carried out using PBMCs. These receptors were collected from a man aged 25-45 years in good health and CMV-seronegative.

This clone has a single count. The CDR3 reads CASSPPGGYLTGELFF. CDR3 coding DNA: TGTGCCAGCAGCCCTCCAGGGGGTTACCTCACCGGGGAGCTGTTTTTT. The chain joins TRBV4-2 to TRBJ2-2; 7 nucleotides line up with TRBD1. Germline lookup yields CDR1 LGHNA and CDR2 YNFKEQ. The CDR3 is 16 residues long. Trimming cost V 4 bases and J 4 bases; bases outside gene matches: 9.

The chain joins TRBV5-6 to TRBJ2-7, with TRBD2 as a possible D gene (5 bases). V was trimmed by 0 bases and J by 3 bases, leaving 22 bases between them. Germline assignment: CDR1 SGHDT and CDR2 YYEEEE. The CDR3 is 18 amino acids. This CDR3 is CASSLEGVGLSGYYEQYF. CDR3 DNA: TGTGCCAGCAGCTTGGAAGGCGTCGGTCTCAGCGGCTACTACGAGCAGTACTTC.

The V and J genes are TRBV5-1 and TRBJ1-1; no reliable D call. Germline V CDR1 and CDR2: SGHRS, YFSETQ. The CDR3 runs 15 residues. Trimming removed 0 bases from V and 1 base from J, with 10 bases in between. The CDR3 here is CASSLGWSQNTEAFF. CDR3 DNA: TGCGCCAGCAGCTTGGGATGGAGCCAGAACACTGAAGCTTTCTTT.

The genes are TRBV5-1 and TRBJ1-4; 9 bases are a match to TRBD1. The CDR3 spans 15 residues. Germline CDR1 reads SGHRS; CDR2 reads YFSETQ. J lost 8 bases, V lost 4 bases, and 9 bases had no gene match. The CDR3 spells CASSAPGTGKEKLFF. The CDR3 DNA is TGCGCCAGCAGCGCTCCCGGGACAGGGAAGGAAAAACTGTTTTTT.

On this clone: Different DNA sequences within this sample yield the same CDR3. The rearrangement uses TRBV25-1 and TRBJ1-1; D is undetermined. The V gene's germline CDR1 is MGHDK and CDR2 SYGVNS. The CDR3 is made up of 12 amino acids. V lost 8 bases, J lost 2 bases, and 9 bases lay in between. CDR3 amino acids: CASRAINTEAFF. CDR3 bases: TGTGCCAGCCGCGCTATTAACACTGAAGCTTTCTTT.

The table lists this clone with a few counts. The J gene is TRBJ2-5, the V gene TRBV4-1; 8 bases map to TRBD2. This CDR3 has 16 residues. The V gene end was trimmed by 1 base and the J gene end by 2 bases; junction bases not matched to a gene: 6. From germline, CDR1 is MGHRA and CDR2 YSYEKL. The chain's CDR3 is CASSQVTGGGQETQYF. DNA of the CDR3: TGCGCCAGCAGCCAAGTCACCGGCGGGGGGCAAGAGACCCAGTACTTC.

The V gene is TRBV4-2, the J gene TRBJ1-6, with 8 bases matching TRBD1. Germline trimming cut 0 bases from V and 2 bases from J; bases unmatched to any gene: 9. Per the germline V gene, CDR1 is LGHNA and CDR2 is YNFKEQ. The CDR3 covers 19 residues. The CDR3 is CASSQDPGGEVAYNSPLHF. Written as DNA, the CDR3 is TGTGCCAGCAGCCAAGATCCAGGGGGCGAGGTGGCCTATAATTCACCCCTCCACTTT.

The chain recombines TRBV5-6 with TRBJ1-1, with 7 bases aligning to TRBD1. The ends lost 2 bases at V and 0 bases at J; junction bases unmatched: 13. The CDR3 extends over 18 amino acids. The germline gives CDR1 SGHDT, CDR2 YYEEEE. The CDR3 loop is CASSFLLGGAGVNTEAFF. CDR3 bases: TGTGCCAGCAGCTTTTTACTAGGGGGCGCGGGTGTGAACACTGAAGCTTTCTTT.

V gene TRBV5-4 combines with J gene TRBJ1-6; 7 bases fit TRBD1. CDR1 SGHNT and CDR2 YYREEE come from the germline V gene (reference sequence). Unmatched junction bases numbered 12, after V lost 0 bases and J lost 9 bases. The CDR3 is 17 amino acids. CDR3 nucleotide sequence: TGTGCCAGCAGCTTGGGGCAAAGACAGGGCCGGGGTTCACCCCTCCACTTT. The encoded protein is CASSLGQRQGRGSPLHF.

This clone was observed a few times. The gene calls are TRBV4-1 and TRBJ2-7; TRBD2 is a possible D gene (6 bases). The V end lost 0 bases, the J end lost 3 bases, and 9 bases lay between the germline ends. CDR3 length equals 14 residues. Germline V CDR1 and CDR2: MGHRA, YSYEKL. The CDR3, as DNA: TGCGCCAGCAGCCAAGAGCTGGGGGGCTACGAGCAGTACTTC. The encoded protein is CASSQELGGYEQYF.

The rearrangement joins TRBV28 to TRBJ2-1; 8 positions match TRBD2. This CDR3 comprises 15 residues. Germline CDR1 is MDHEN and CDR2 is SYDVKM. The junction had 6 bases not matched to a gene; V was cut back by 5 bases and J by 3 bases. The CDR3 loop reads CASSPRRGGYNEQFF. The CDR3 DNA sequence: TGTGCCAGCAGTCCTCGACGGGGGGGCTACAATGAGCAGTTCTTC.

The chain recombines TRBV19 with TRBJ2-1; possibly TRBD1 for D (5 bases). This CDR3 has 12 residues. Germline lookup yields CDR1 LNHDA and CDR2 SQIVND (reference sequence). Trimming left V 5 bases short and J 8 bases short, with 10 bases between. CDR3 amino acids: CASSSGYYEQFF. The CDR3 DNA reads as TGTGCCAGTAGTTCAGGGTACTATGAGCAGTTCTTC. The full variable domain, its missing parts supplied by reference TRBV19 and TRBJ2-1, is DGGITQSPKYLFRKEGQNVTLSCEQNLNHDAMYWYRQDPGQGLRLIYYSQIVNDFQKGDIAEGYSVSREKKESFPLTVTSAQKNPTAFYLCASSSGYYEQFFGPGTRLTVL.

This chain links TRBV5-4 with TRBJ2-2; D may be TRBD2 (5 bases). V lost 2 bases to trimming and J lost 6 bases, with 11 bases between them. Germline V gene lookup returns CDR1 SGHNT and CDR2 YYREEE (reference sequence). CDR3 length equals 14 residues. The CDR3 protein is CASSFGVSSGELFF. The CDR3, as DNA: TGTGCCAGCAGCTTCGGGGTATCCTCCGGGGAGCTGTTTTTT.

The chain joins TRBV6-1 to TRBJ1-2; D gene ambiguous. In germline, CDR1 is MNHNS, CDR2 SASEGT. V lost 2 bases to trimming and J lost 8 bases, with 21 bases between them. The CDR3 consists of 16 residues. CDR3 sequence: CASSESAETWLVGYTF. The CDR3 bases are TGTGCCAGCAGTGAATCGGCAGAGACTTGGCTTGTCGGCTACACCTTC.

Here the CDR3 DNA reads TGTGCCCGCCATGACATGCTTGCGGATACGCAGTATTTT. Residues: CARHDMLADTQYF. The chain couples TRBV2 to TRBJ2-3; no clear D gene. Germline lookup yields CDR1 SNHLY and CDR2 FYNNEI. This CDR3 is built from 13 residues. Trimming removed 11 bases from V and 6 bases from J, with 18 bases in between.

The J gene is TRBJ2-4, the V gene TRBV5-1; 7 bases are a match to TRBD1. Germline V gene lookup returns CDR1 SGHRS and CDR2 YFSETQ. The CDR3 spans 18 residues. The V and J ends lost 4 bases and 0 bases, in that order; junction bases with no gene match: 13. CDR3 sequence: CASSTNSGTVLAKNIQYF. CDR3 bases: TGCGCCAGCAGCACCAACTCCGGGACAGTCCTAGCCAAAAACATTCAGTACTTC.

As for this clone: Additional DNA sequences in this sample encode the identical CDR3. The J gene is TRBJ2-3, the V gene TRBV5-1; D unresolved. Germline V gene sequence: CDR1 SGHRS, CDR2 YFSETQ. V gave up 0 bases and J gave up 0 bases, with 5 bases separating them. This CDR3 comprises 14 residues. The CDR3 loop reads CASSLGTSTDTQYF. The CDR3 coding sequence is TGCGCCAGCAGCTTGGGCACAAGCACAGATACGCAGTATTTT.

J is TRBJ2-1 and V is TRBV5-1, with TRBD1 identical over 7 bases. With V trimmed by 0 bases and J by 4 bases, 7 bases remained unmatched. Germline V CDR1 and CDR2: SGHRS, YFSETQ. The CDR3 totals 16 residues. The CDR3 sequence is CASSLVPRDSYNEQFF. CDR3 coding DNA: TGCGCCAGCAGCTTGGTCCCCCGGGACAGTTACAATGAGCAGTTCTTC.

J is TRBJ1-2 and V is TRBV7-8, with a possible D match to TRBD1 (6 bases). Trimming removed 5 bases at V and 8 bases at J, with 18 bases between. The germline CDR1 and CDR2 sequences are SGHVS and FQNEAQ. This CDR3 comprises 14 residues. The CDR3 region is CASSVNRDIWGYTF. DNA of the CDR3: TGTGCCAGCAGCGTTAACCGGGACATCTGGGGCTACACCTTC. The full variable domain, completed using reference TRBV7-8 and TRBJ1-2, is GAGVSQSPRYKVAKRGQDVALRCDPISGHVSLFWYQQALGQGPEFLTYFQNEAQLDKSGLPSDRFFAERPEGSVSTLKIQRTQQEDSAVYLCASSVNRDIWGYTFGSGTRLTVV.

This CDR3 is CASSPTKAGPYEQYF. Written as DNA, the CDR3 is TGTGCCAGCAGTCCGACGAAAGCGGGGCCCTACGAGCAGTACTTC. V gene TRBV28 combines with J gene TRBJ2-7; 7 positions agree with TRBD2. The CDR3 consists of 15 residues. V dropped 5 bases and J dropped 2; count of bases not matched to a gene: 9. Germline values: CDR1 MDHEN, CDR2 SYDVKM.

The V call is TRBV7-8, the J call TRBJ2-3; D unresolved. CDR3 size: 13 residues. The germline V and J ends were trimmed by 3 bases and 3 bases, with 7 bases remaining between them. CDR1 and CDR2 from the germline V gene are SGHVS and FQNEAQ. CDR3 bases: TGTGCCAGCAGCTTCTCGCGTACAGATACGCAGTATTTT. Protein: CASSFSRTDTQYF.

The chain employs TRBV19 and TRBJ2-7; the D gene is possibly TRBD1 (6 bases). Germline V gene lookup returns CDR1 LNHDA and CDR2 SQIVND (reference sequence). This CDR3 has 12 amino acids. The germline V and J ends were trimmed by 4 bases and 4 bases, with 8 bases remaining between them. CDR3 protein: CASSSTGYEQYF. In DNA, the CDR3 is TGTGCCAGTAGTAGCACAGGGTACGAGCAGTACTTC.

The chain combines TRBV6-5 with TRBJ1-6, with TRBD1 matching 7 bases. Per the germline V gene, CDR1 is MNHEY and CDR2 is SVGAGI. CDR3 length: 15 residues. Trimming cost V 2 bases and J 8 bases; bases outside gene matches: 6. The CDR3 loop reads CASSYGTDWDSPLHF. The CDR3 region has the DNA TGTGCCAGCAGTTACGGGACAGACTGGGATTCACCCCTCCACTTT.

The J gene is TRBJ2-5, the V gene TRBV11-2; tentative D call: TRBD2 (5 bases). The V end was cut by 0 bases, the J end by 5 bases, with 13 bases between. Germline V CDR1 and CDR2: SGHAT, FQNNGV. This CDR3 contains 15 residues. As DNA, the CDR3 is TGTGCCAGCAGCTTAGATCGGGGTTTAGGCGAGACCCAGTACTTC. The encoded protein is CASSLDRGLGETQYF.

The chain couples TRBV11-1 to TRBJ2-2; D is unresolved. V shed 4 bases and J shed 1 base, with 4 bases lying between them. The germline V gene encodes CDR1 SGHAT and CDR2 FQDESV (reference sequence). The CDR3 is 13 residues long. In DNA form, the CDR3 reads TGTGCCAGCAGCTCGAGGAACACCGGGGAGCTGTTTTTT. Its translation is CASSSRNTGELFF.

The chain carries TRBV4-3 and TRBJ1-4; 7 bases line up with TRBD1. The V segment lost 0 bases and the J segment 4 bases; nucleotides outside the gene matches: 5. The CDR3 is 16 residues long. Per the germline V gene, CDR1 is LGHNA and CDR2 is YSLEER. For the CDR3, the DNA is TGCGCCAGCAGCCAAGATCGGGCAGGGGGTAATGAAAAACTGTTTTTT. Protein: CASSQDRAGGNEKLFF.

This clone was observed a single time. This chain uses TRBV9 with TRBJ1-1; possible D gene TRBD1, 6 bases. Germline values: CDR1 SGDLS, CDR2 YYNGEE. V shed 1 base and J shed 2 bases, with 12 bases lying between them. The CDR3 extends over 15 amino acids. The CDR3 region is CASSVRAGVNTEAFF. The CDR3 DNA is TGTGCCAGCAGCGTACGGGCAGGGGTAAACACTGAAGCTTTCTTT.

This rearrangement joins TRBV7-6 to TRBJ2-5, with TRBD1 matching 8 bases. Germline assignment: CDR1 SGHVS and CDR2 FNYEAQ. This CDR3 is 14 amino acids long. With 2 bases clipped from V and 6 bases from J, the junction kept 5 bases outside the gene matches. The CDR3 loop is CASSLRTGRQTQYF. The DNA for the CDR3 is TGTGCCAGCAGCTTAAGGACAGGGAGGCAGACCCAGTACTTC. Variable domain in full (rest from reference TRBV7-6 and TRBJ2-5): GAGVSQSPRYKVTKRGQDVALRCDPISGHVSLYWYRQALGQGPEFLTYFNYEAQQDKSGLPNDRFSAERPEGSISTLTIQRTEQRDSAMYRCASSLRTGRQTQYFGPGTRLLVL.

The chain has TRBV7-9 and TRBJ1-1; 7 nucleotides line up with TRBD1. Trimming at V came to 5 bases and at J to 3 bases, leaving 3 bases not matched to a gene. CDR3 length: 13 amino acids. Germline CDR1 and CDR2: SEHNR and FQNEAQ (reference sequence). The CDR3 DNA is TGTGCCAGCAGCGATGGGACAGACACTGAAGCTTTCTTT. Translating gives CASSDGTDTEAFF.

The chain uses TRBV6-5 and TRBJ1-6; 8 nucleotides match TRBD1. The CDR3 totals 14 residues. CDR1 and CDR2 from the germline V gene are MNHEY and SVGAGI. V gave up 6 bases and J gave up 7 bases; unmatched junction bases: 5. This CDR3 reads CASRDRTGNSPLHF. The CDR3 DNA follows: TGTGCCAGCAGAGACCGGACAGGGAATTCACCCCTCCACTTT.

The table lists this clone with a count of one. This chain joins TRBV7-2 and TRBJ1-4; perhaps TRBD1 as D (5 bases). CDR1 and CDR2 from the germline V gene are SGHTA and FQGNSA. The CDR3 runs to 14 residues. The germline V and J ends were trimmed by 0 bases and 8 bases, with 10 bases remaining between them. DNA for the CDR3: TGTGCCAGCAGCTTAGCGCTCGGGGGAGAAAAACTGTTTTTT. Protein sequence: CASSLALGGEKLFF.

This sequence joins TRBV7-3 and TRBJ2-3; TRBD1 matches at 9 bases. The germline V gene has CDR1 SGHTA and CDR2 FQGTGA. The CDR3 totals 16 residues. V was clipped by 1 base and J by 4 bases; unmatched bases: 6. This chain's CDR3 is CASSLNSGQGSDTQYF. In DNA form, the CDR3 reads TGTGCCAGCAGCTTAAACTCGGGACAGGGATCAGATACGCAGTATTTT.